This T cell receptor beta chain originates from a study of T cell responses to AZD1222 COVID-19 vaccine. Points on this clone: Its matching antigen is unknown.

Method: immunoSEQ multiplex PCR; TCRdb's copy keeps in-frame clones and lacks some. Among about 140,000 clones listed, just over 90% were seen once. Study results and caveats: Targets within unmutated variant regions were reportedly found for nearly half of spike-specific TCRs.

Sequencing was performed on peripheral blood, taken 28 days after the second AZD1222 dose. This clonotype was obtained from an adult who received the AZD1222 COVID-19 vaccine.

CDR3 DNA sequence: TGTGCCAGCAGCTTAACGGTCCAAGAGACCCAGTACTTC. It encodes CASSLTVQETQYF. The chain recombines TRBV7-3 with TRBJ2-5; D is uncertain. The CDR3 covers 13 residues. The germline gives CDR1 SGHTA, CDR2 FQGTGA. V shed 0 bases and J shed 1 base, with 3 bases lying between them.